This TCR beta chain is from a study of blood T cell repertoires in COVID-19 (dated by TCRdb to the early 2020s). Describing the broader study: Samples from collaborators originated in the United States, Italy and Spain and spanned both the acute and convalescent phases of COVID-19. The material from the prospective study consisted of cDNA or gDNA derived from T cells, B-cell-depleted T cells, or PBMCs. The dataset comprised deeply sampled blood TCRbeta repertoires from subjects exposed to, actively infected with, or recovered from COVID-19. The repertoires were released in a freely available public database intended as a resource for research on the immune response to SARS-CoV-2. Samples came from the ongoing ImmuneRACE study (first 160 participants) plus 1,254 subjects from 6 global collaborators. A de-identified subject ID, COVID-19 status, age in years and sex were almost always included in the sample metadata. HLA class I and class II types, where available, came from metadata supplied by the sample provider rather than from assay-based typing.

Enrolling through a virtual design, the prospective study's participants ranged in age from about 18 to 89 years and lived across some 22 United States geographic areas. Cohort assignment in the prospective study relied on participant-reported clinical history from a screening survey and a study questionnaire. Each participant in the prospective study had whole blood, serum and a nasopharyngeal or oropharyngeal swab collected by mobile phlebotomists. Prospective study participants could optionally give additional blood draws and questionnaires over an approximately two-month period. Prospective study blood samples were shipped either frozen or at room temperature before DNA extraction. V is trimmed back by 6 bases and J by 4 bases, and the junction contains 12 bases that no gene match accounts for. The CDR3 runs 16 amino acids, cysteine and phenylalanine included. The CDR3 DNA has 48 bases and is translated from base 1. Reading the germline V gene gives CDR1 SNHLY and CDR2 FYNNEI.

TCRbeta CDR3 regions were amplified from genomic DNA by means of the immunoSEQ Assay, a bias-controlled multiplex PCR. For the original study's pipeline: The number of nucleated cells in each sample was estimated from the amplification of reference gene primers within the assay. To quantify the absolute abundance of each unique TCRbeta CDR3 rearrangement, sequence reads were collapsed and filtered. Productive Simpson clonality was computed per sample as the square root of Simpson's diversity index over productive rearrangements. Drawn from immuneACCESS, this table holds only the in-frame rearrangements with V and J called that TCRdb kept. Clones are partly lost; checked studies trace under half to an unresolved V gene and leave the rest unexplained. Clone size and the V and J calls come from that table; the DNA yielded D and trimming. This sample has approximately 330,000 clones in its table, and roughly 85% of those were observed once. Approximately 4% of the sample is taken by the ten largest.

What the work shows at the level of the full study, not this receptor alone: How much clinical and demographic metadata was included differed by source and by participant, and the metadata was provided uncurated.

In regard to this clone: It lacks a known antigen. The record has no base qualities; no much larger clone is one base away.

This sequence uses TRBV2 and TRBJ2-3, and TRBD1 matches 8 of the central bases. The source is a woman aged 35 to 49 with acute COVID-19. The specimen was PBMCs or T cells enriched from blood (not recorded which). The CDR3 has the sequence CASSARNQGAADTQYF. The DNA sequence follows: TGTGCCAGCAGCGCCCGTAATCAGGGGGCGGCAGATACGCAGTATTTT.